This TCR beta chain was recovered during a study of T cells expressing NK-cell markers. Study-wide context: Sequencing covered eight donors, seven HCMV-seropositive and one seronegative.

No DNA is given; TCRdb re-called the 5' RACE reads and lists each CDR3 protein once. This listing includes a few hundred thousand distinct CDR3 sequences. CDR1 and CDR2 from the germline V gene are MNHNS and SASEGT. The CDR3 is 15 residues long. The chain is built from TRBV6-1 and TRBJ2-3; the TCRdb call, TRBD1, lacks DNA for checking. This sequence originates from a man younger than 35 in good health. Sequenced sample: blood T cells: a sorted CD56 or NKG2C T cell subset, CD4+ or CD8+ T cells, or bulk PBMC T cells (not recorded which). The CDR3 loop reads CASSERTGITDTQYF.